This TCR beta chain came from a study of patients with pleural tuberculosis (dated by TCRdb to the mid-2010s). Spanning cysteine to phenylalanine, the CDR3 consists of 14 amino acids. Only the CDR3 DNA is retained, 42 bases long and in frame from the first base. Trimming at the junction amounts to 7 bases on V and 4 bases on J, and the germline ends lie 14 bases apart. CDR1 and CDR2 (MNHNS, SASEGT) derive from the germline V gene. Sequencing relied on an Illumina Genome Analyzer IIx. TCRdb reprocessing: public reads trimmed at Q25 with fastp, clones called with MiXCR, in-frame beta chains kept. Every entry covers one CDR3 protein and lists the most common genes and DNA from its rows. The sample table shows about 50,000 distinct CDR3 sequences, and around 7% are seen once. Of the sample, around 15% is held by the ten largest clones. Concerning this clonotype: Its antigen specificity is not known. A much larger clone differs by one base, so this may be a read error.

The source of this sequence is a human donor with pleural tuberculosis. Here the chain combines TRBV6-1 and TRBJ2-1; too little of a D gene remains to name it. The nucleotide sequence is TGTGCCAGCACCCCGGCGTTGGAATACAATGAGCAGTTCTTC. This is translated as CASTPALEYNEQFF.